The 31 T cell receptor beta chains in this list originate from one sample, sequenced in a study of cytomegalovirus exposure and HLA in healthy donors. The study ran its PCR with 60 Vbeta and 13 Jbeta primers. The repertoire was sequenced with immunoSEQ multiplex PCR; TCRdb's copy has only in-frame clones and lacks some. Among approximately 60,000 clones, approximately 83% were seen once, and the ten largest hold over 1.5%. Sequencing input: PBMCs. These receptors were collected from a man in his forties in good health and CMV-seronegative.

The V gene is TRBV28, the J gene TRBJ1-4, with 12 positions matching TRBD1. Germline V CDR1 and CDR2: MDHEN, SYDVKM. The CDR3 consists of 15 residues. The trim removed 4 bases at V and 6 bases at J, leaving 3 bases unmatched. The CDR3 DNA sequence: TGTGCCAGCAGTTATGGGGACAGGGGGCATGAAAAACTGTTTTTT. Translated, it gives CASSYGDRGHEKLFF. Full variable domain (outside the CDR3, taken from reference TRBV28 and TRBJ1-4): DVKVTQSSRYLVKRTGEKVFLECVQDMDHENMFWYRQDPGLGLRLIYFSYDVKMKEKGDIPEGYSVSREKKERFSLILESASTNQTSMYLCASSYGDRGHEKLFFGSGTQLSVL.

The table lists this clone with a count of one. V usage is TRBV5-1 and J usage is TRBJ1-3; 7 bases are a match to TRBD1. CDR3 length: 15 amino acids. With 5 bases clipped from V and 4 bases from J, the junction kept 9 bases outside the gene matches. Germline assignment: CDR1 SGHRS and CDR2 YFSETQ. The DNA of the CDR3 is TGCGCCAGCAGAATAGAGGGGGCAGAGGGAAACACCATATATTTT. This sequence encodes CASRIEGAEGNTIYF.

This clone has just a few counts. The CDR3 here is CASSPIRGSTDTQYF. For the CDR3, the DNA is TGTGCCAGCAGCCCAATTCGGGGAAGCACAGATACGCAGTATTTT. This chain links TRBV5-6 with TRBJ2-3; the D gene is possibly TRBD2 (5 bases). This CDR3 is 15 amino acids long. The germline V and J ends were trimmed by 4 bases and 0 bases, with 12 bases remaining between them. CDR1 and CDR2 (germline): SGHDT, YYEEEE.

This chain uses TRBV7-2 with TRBJ2-3; TRBD2 matches 8 bases. The length of the CDR3 is 15 residues. The germline V gene encodes CDR1 SGHTA and CDR2 FQGNSA. V lost 3 bases to trimming and J lost 5 bases; unmatched junction nucleotides: 7. DNA of the CDR3: TGTGCCAGCAGCTTCCGTAGCGGGGTTGTAGATACGCAGTATTTT. Translated, it gives CASSFRSGVVDTQYF.

This rearrangement joins TRBV28 to TRBJ1-1, with D perhaps TRBD1 (5 bases). Germline V gives CDR1 MDHEN, CDR2 SYDVKM. V lost 11 bases to trimming and J lost 6 bases, with 13 bases between them. CDR3 length equals 11 residues. This CDR3 is CACRQTPEAFF. In DNA form, the CDR3 reads TGTGCCTGCCGACAGACCCCTGAAGCTTTCTTT.

The chain has TRBV27 and TRBJ1-6, with 8 bases that match TRBD1. Germline V gene lookup returns CDR1 MNHEY and CDR2 SMNVEV (reference sequence). The CDR3 totals 14 residues. J gave up 14 bases and V 4 bases, and 10 bases lay outside the gene matches. This chain's CDR3 is CASSSGQGAGSLHF. The DNA for the CDR3 is TGTGCCAGCAGTTCAGGACAGGGTGCAGGGTCCCTCCACTTT.

V gene TRBV6-5 combines with J gene TRBJ2-7, with D possibly TRBD1 on 6 matching bases. Looked up from germline, CDR1 is MNHEY and CDR2 is SVGAGI. This CDR3 spans 12 amino acids. Trimming left V 6 bases short and J 6 bases short, with 12 bases between. The CDR3 bases are TGTGCCAGCAGGTCAGGGGTAGCCGAGCAGTACTTC. Protein: CASRSGVAEQYF.

The chain employs TRBV2 and TRBJ2-3; D perhaps matches TRBD1 (6 bases). In germline, CDR1 is SNHLY, CDR2 FYNNEI. The CDR3 has 14 amino acids. V lost 5 bases to trimming and J lost 6 bases, with 15 bases between them. This chain's CDR3 is CASSIQGTPDTQYF. The CDR3 bases are TGTGCCAGCAGTATACAGGGAACGCCGGATACGCAGTATTTT. The full variable domain, completed using reference TRBV2 and TRBJ2-3, is EPEVTQTPSHQVTQMGQEVILRCVPISNHLYFYWYRQILGQKVEFLVSFYNNEISEKSEIFDDQFSVERPDGSNFTLKIRSTKLEDSAMYFCASSIQGTPDTQYFGPGTRLTVL.

J is TRBJ2-1 and V is TRBV10-3, with TRBD2 matching over 13 bases. The V and J ends lost 9 bases and 7 bases, in that order; junction bases with no gene match: 3. The CDR3 runs to 13 residues. The germline CDR1 and CDR2 sequences are ENHRY and SYGVKD. The CDR3 nucleotides read TGTGCCATTCAACTAGCGGGGGGGAATGAGCAGTTCTTC. It yields the protein CAIQLAGGNEQFF.

The genes are TRBV7-9 and TRBJ2-2; maybe TRBD1 (7 bases). The CDR3 runs 15 residues. Germline-derived CDR1 and CDR2 are SEHNR and FQNEAQ (reference sequence). V was trimmed by 0 bases and J by 5 bases, leaving 10 bases between them. CDR3 coding DNA: TGTGCCAGCAGCTTAGCACAGGGGAGGACCGGGGAGCTGTTTTTT. Protein product: CASSLAQGRTGELFF.

This clone has only one observation. V and J are TRBV15 and TRBJ2-3; D may be TRBD1 (6 bases). V was pared by 5 bases and J by 4 bases, with 16 bases between. Germline V gene sequence: CDR1 LNHNV, CDR2 YYDKDF (reference sequence). CDR3 length: 15 amino acids. The CDR3 nucleotides read TGTGCCACCAGCCGTACAGGGTTTGTCGCAGATACGCAGTATTTT. Protein product: CATSRTGFVADTQYF.

The chain employs TRBV6-6 and TRBJ1-1, with TRBD1 as a possible D gene (5 bases). Trimming took off 2 bases at V and 3 bases at J, with 13 bases between the two ends. CDR3 length: 15 amino acids. Germline CDR1 MNHNY, CDR2 SVGAGI (reference sequence). The CDR3 spells CASSYPTSGDTEAFF. CDR3 coding DNA: TGTGCCAGCAGTTACCCCACTTCGGGGGACACTGAAGCTTTCTTT.

In this sample, this clone turned up once. J is TRBJ2-7 and V is TRBV7-9; D is perhaps TRBD1 (6 bases). V was shortened by 4 bases and J by 4 bases, with 17 bases between the two germline ends. This CDR3 region has 15 residues. From germline, CDR1 is SEHNR and CDR2 FQNEAQ (reference sequence). The CDR3 nucleotides read TGTGCCAGCAGCTCCGAGTCCGGGACAAGATACGAGCAGTACTTC. It codes for CASSSESGTRYEQYF.

V gene TRBV25-1 combines with J gene TRBJ2-1, with 11 bases matching TRBD2. The germline V gene has CDR1 MGHDK and CDR2 SYGVNS. J gave up 7 bases and V 4 bases, and 15 bases lay outside the gene matches. This CDR3 contains 18 residues. This CDR3 reads CASSGARWPSSGGNEQFF. DNA of the CDR3: TGTGCCAGCAGTGGGGCGAGGTGGCCGTCTAGCGGGGGGAATGAGCAGTTCTTC.

The chain carries TRBV28 and TRBJ1-5; TRBD1 aligns across 8 bases. The ends lost 8 bases at V and 4 bases at J; junction bases unmatched: 1. This CDR3 comprises 12 residues. Germline V gives CDR1 MDHEN, CDR2 SYDVKM. The CDR3 sequence is CASGTGNQPQHF. The CDR3 DNA is TGTGCCAGCGGGACAGGAAATCAGCCCCAGCATTTT. The full variable domain, with the rest looked up from reference TRBV28 and TRBJ1-5, is DVKVTQSSRYLVKRTGEKVFLECVQDMDHENMFWYRQDPGLGLRLIYFSYDVKMKEKGDIPEGYSVSREKKERFSLILESASTNQTSMYLCASGTGNQPQHFGDGTRLSIL.

The rearrangement joins TRBV7-9 to TRBJ2-2, with D uncertain. The V end lost 3 bases, the J end lost 0 bases, and 8 bases lay between the germline ends. Per germline, CDR1 SEHNR and CDR2 FQNEAQ (reference sequence). This CDR3 is 15 amino acids long. The CDR3 reads CASSFFLANTGELFF. The CDR3 nucleotides are TGTGCCAGCAGCTTCTTCCTAGCGAACACCGGGGAGCTGTTTTTT.

This chain connects TRBV5-1 to TRBJ1-1; 7 nucleotides align to TRBD1. The length of the CDR3 is 14 residues. The V segment lost 2 bases and the J segment 4 bases; nucleotides outside the gene matches: 5. The V gene's germline CDR1 is SGHRS and CDR2 YFSETQ. The CDR3 loop is CASSFQTGVTEAFF. As DNA, the CDR3 is TGCGCCAGCAGCTTTCAAACAGGGGTCACTGAAGCTTTCTTT.

The chain is built from TRBV4-3 and TRBJ2-1; 8 nucleotides align to TRBD2. The J segment lost 4 bases and the V segment lost 4 bases, leaving 9 bases of the junction unmatched. The CDR3 contains 16 residues. Looked up from germline, CDR1 is LGHNA and CDR2 is YSLEER. The CDR3 nucleotides read TGCGCCAGCAGCCCACGGACTAGCTCCCCATACAATGAGCAGTTCTTC. It codes for CASSPRTSSPYNEQFF.

The chain carries TRBV2 and TRBJ2-3, with D tentatively TRBD2 (5 bases). CDR1 SNHLY and CDR2 FYNNEI come from the germline V gene. V shed 0 bases and J shed 4 bases, with 8 bases lying between them. This CDR3 has 14 amino acids. CDR3: CASSEARGSDTQYF. The DNA for the CDR3 is TGTGCCAGCAGTGAAGCGCGAGGGTCAGATACGCAGTATTTT. Complete variable domain (other parts from reference TRBV2 and TRBJ2-3): EPEVTQTPSHQVTQMGQEVILRCVPISNHLYFYWYRQILGQKVEFLVSFYNNEISEKSEIFDDQFSVERPDGSNFTLKIRSTKLEDSAMYFCASSEARGSDTQYFGPGTRLTVL.

The J gene is TRBJ2-4, the V gene TRBV28; 10 nucleotides agree with TRBD1. After removal of 5 bases from V and 0 bases from J, the junction contained 13 bases not matched to a gene. The CDR3 length is 19 residues. Germline V lookup: CDR1 MDHEN, CDR2 SYDVKM. The DNA of the CDR3 is TGTGCCAGCAGTATCAGGGACAGGGGCCGCCTCATAGCCAAAAACATTCAGTACTTC. Translating gives CASSIRDRGRLIAKNIQYF.

This sequence joins TRBV5-1 and TRBJ2-5; tentative D call: TRBD1 (7 bases). The V gene's germline CDR1 is SGHRS and CDR2 YFSETQ. CDR3 size: 15 residues. Trimming took off 4 bases at V and 5 bases at J, with 18 bases between the two ends. The chain's CDR3 is CASSLSGGGKETQYF. The CDR3 DNA reads TGCGCCAGCAGCCTGAGTGGAGGGGGCAAGGAGACCCAGTACTTC.

This chain links TRBV19 with TRBJ1-1, with 9 bases fitting TRBD1. Germline V gene data show CDR1 as LNHDA and CDR2 as SQIVND (reference sequence). CDR3 length: 15 amino acids. V was pared by 4 bases and J by 1 base, with 4 bases of the junction left unmatched. CDR3 DNA sequence: TGTGCCAGTAGTAGGGACAGGGCGGGGAACACTGAAGCTTTCTTT. Protein product: CASSRDRAGNTEAFF.

CDR3 bases: TGTGCCAGCAGCCGGGTCGACAGGGAAAACACAGATACGCAGTATTTT. Translating gives CASSRVDRENTDTQYF. The rearrangement uses TRBV7-2 and TRBJ2-3; the match to TRBD1 covers 7 bases. The CDR3 spans 16 residues. CDR1 and CDR2 (germline): SGHTA, FQGNSA. V gave up 5 bases and J gave up 2 bases; unmatched junction bases: 10.

The chain carries TRBV27 and TRBJ1-3, with D perhaps TRBD1 (6 bases). CDR1 is MNHEY and CDR2 is SMNVEV in the germline V gene (reference sequence). The CDR3 totals 16 residues. V lost 2 bases to trimming and J lost 0 bases, with 11 bases between them. The CDR3 sequence is CASSLAWGHSGNTIYF. The CDR3 DNA is TGTGCCAGCAGTTTAGCCTGGGGACACTCTGGAAACACCATATATTTT.

This clone has only a few counts. In nucleotides, the CDR3 is TGTGCCAGCAGTGAGCAGGGACAGGCGCGGTCTTTCTTC. Encoded protein: CASSEQGQARSFF. The chain has TRBV6-1 and TRBJ2-1, with 8 bases matching TRBD1. The CDR3 length is 13 residues. Germline assignment: CDR1 MNHNS and CDR2 SASEGT. With V trimmed by 3 bases and J by 16 bases, 11 bases remained unmatched.

The gene calls are TRBV5-6 and TRBJ2-5; 8 bases match TRBD2. This CDR3 is 16 amino acids long. Per the germline V gene, CDR1 is SGHDT and CDR2 is YYEEEE. Germline trimming cut 8 bases from V and 7 bases from J; bases unmatched to any gene: 19. The chain's CDR3 is CASKRYLGGGIVTQYF. As DNA, the CDR3 is TGTGCCAGTAAGCGATACTTGGGCGGGGGGATCGTGACCCAGTACTTC.

The J gene is TRBJ2-1, the V gene TRBV9; 9 positions match TRBD2. CDR1 and CDR2 (germline): SGDLS, YYNGEE. There are 15 residues in the CDR3. V dropped 0 bases and J dropped 4; count of bases not matched to a gene: 2. CDR3 in DNA: TGTGCCAGCAGCGTAGAGGGACTAGCATACAATGAGCAGTTCTTC. Its translation: CASSVEGLAYNEQFF.

This chain joins TRBV14 and TRBJ2-3, with a weak D call TRBD2 (6 bases). Deletions cut 1 base from V and 1 base from J, with 12 bases between. The length of the CDR3 is 16 residues. Germline CDR1 is SGHDN and CDR2 is FVKESK. Here the CDR3 DNA reads TGTGCCAGCAGCCAAGGATGGGGGGAAGGCACAGATACGCAGTATTTT. Translated: CASSQGWGEGTDTQYF.

This clone has a handful of counts. This chain uses TRBV6-5 with TRBJ2-3; a weak D match, TRBD1 (5 bases). Germline CDR1 MNHEY, CDR2 SVGAGI. V lost 0 bases, J lost 1 base, and 8 bases lay in between. The CDR3 spans 15 residues. This chain's CDR3 is CASSYSGRGTDTQYF. CDR3 in DNA: TGTGCCAGCAGTTACTCGGGCAGGGGCACAGATACGCAGTATTTT.

This sequence joins TRBV2 and TRBJ2-2, with unresolved D. The CDR3 runs to 17 residues. V lost 3 bases to trimming and J lost 0 bases, with 14 bases between them. Per germline, CDR1 SNHLY and CDR2 FYNNEI. The CDR3 DNA reads as TGTGCCAGCAGTGATGGGTGGGCACAGTCGAACACCGGGGAGCTGTTTTTT. This sequence encodes CASSDGWAQSNTGELFF.

This clone has just a few counts. The chain employs TRBV19 and TRBJ1-2; possibly TRBD1 for D (6 bases). V dropped 2 bases and J dropped 8 bases, with 18 bases sitting between them. The germline V gene has CDR1 LNHDA and CDR2 SQIVND (reference sequence). The CDR3 runs to 15 residues. Written as DNA, the CDR3 is TGTGCCAGTAGTATAAAGCCAAGGACAGCGTACGGCTACACCTTC. It specifies CASSIKPRTAYGYTF.